The present entry profiles one T cell receptor beta chain with its context. The CDR3 has 15 residues. V shed 7 bases, J shed 2 bases, and the junction held 10 bases outside the gene matches. In germline, CDR1 is SGHRS, CDR2 YFSETQ. Sequencing was performed with immunoSEQ multiplex PCR; in TCRdb, only in-frame clones are kept and a portion is missing. Of 130,000 or so clones listed, roughly 80% were seen once; the top ten hold 1.4%. The data were taken from a study of blood T cell repertoires in COVID-19. The material sequenced was peripheral blood. The V call is TRBV5-1, the J call TRBJ2-5; TRBD2 matches 8 bases. The TCR sequence derives from a man aged 55-75 years with acute or convalescent COVID-19. CDR3 coding DNA: TGCGCCAGCCGGCGTACTAGCGGAATACAAGAGACCCAGTACTTC. Protein sequence: CASRRTSGIQETQYF.